The T cell receptor (beta chain) under discussion was sequenced for a study of cytomegalovirus exposure and HLA in healthy donors. Trimming took off 7 bases at V and 0 bases at J, with 17 bases between the two ends. This CDR3 contains 16 residues. The germline gives CDR1 ENHRY, CDR2 SYGVKD. The primer mix had 60 Vbeta and 13 Jbeta primers. The repertoire was sequenced with immunoSEQ multiplex PCR; TCRdb's copy has only in-frame clones and lacks some. The table includes 180,000 or so clones, just under 80% detected once. The rearrangement joins TRBV10-3 to TRBJ2-3; D might be TRBD2 (6 bases). Sequencing was done on a sample of PBMCs. The receptor comes from a female donor in good health and CMV-seronegative. The CDR3 spells CAIMGVAEASTDTQYF. The CDR3 DNA sequence: TGTGCCATCATGGGGGTAGCGGAGGCTAGCACAGATACGCAGTATTTT.